This paragraph covers one TCR beta chain sequence. The sample originates from a study of blood T cell repertoires in COVID-19. Turning to the study itself: Whether acute or convalescent, the COVID-19 samples came from the United States, Italy and Spain. PBMCs, B-cell-depleted T cells, or T cells provided the cDNA or gDNA that made up the material.

In the authors' methods: Scientists estimated how many nucleated cells there were by amplifying reference gene primers. Profiled with immunoSEQ multiplex PCR; TCRdb holds only in-frame clones, not every one. The V and J calls and the clone size are those of that table, but D and trimming were determined from the DNA. The sample has about 220,000 clones, roughly 84% seen once. The V end was cut by 3 bases, the J end by 0 bases, with 7 bases between. CDR3 length: 14 amino acids. Germline CDR1 reads SGHRS; CDR2 reads YFSETQ. The sample taken for sequencing was peripheral blood. This TCR came from a woman of 80 years or more with acute or convalescent COVID-19. The chain employs TRBV5-1 and TRBJ1-3, with D hard to call. The CDR3 is CASSYLGSGNTIYF. CDR3 nucleotide sequence: TGCGCCAGCAGCTACCTAGGCTCTGGAAACACCATATATTTT.